This T cell receptor beta chain stems from a study of OX40 agonist ivuxolimab in advanced cancers. Study at large: The treatment was a fully human IgG2 OX40 agonist, ivuxolimab. From 23 to 79 years was the age range, with a mean of roughly 59 years, and about 78% were male. Study observations and caveats: Clonal expansion by week 6 occurred in CD4+ and CD8+ blood T cells (at 0.1 to 3.0 mg/kg). Compared with CD4+, CD8+ T cells on average had more expanded clones.

The CDR3 consists of 17 residues. V lost 0 bases and J lost 4; bases outside the gene matches: 8. Germline CDR1 is SGHNT and CDR2 is YYREEE (reference sequence). In regard to this clone: Its antigen remains unidentified.

The method was immunoSEQ multiplex PCR; TCRdb's version includes in-frame clones alone and lacks a portion of them. There are tens of thousands of clones in the sample; about 91% occur only once, and roughly 18% lies in the top ten. Material: CD4+ or CD8+ T cells sorted from blood, obtained in a trial of the OX40 agonist ivuxolimab. The chain joins TRBV5-4 to TRBJ1-1; 11 bases line up with TRBD1. The sequence was obtained from an adult with an advanced solid tumor such as melanoma, head and neck, liver or kidney cancer. Here the CDR3 DNA reads TGTGCCAGCAGCTTGGGGGACAGGGGGATCATGGGCACTGAAGCTTTCTTT. It is translated as CASSLGDRGIMGTEAFF.